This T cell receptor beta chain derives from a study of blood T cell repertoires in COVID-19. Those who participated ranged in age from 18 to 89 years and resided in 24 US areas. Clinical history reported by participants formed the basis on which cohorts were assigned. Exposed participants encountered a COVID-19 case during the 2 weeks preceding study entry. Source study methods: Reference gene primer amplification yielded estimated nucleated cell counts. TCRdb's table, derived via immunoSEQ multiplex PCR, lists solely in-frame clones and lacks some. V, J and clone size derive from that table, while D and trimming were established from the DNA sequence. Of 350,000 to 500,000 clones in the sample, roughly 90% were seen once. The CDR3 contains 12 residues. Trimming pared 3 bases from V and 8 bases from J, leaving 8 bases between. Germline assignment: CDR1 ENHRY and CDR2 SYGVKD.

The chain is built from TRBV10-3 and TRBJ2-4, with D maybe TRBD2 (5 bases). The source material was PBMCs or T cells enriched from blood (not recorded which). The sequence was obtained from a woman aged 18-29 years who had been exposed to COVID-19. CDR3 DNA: TGTGCCATCAGTGACAATAGCGACATTCAGTACTTC. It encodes CAISDNSDIQYF.